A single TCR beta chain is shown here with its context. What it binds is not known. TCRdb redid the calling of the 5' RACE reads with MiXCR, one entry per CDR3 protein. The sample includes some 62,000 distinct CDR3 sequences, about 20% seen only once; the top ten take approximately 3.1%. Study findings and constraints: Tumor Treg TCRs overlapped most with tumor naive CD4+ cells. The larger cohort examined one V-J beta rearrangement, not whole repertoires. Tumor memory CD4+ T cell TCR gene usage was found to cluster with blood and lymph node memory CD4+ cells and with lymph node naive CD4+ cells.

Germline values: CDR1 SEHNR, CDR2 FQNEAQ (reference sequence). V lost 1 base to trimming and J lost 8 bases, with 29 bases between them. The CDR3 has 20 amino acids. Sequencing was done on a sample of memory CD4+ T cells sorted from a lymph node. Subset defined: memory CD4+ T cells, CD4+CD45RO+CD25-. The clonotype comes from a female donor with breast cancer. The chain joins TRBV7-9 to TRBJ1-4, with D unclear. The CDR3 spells CASSLVLGRRQRHGYEKLFF. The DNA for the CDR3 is TGTGCCAGCAGCTTAGTTTTGGGCAGGCGCCAGAGGCATGGATACGAAAAACTGTTTTTT.